This T cell receptor beta chain was sequenced during a study of tumor-infiltrating lymphocytes in localized non-small cell lung cancer. The wider study: The cohort mixed smokers and never-smokers, several histologies, and some post-neoadjuvant-chemotherapy samples.

Findings and limits, study-wide: Different pieces of the same tissue went to different assays, confounding technical variation with intratumor heterogeneity. Available tissue quantity limited TCR sequencing to a patient subset. Compared with uninvolved lung, tumors showed higher T cell infiltration by TCRbeta sequencing.

Sequenced by immunoSEQ multiplex PCR; TCRdb stores in-frame clones only, minus some. In the table there are around 24,000 clones, roughly two thirds of which are singletons. On this clone: The antigen is unknown.

The CDR3 loop spans 12 amino acids. Germline V gives CDR1 MNHNS, CDR2 SASEGT. The V gene lost 5 bases and the J gene lost 4 bases, with 8 bases spanning the gap. Specimen: lung tumor tissue. This clonotype originated in a human donor with non-small cell lung cancer. The J gene is TRBJ1-2, the V gene TRBV6-1; D not resolved. For the CDR3, the DNA is TGTGCCAGCAGTAATAGACTCTATGGCTACACCTTC. It codes for CASSNRLYGYTF.